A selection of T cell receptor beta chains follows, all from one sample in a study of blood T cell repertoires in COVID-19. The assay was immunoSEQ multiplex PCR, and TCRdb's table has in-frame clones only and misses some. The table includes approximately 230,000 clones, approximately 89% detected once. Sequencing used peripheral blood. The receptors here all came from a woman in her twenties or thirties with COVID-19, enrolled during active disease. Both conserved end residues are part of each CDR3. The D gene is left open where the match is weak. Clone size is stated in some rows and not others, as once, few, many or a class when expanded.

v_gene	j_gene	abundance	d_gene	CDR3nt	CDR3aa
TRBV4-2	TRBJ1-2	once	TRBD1	TGTGCCAGCAGCCAAGCCCCTCCCGGGACAGTCTATGGCTACACCTTC	CASSQAPPGTVYGYTF
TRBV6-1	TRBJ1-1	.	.	TGTGCCAGCAGTGAACGGCTAGCGACGAACACTGAAGCTTTCTTT	CASSERLATNTEAFF
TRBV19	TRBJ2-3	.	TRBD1	TGTGCCAGTAGTATTGACAGGGTCACAGATACGCAGTATTTT	CASSIDRVTDTQYF
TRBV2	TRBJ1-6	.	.	TGTGCCAGCATTTCCGACAGGAGCTCCCCCCTCCACTTT	CASISDRSSPLHF
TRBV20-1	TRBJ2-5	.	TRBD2	TGCAGTGCTAGTCCATCTAGCGGGGCAGAGACCCAGTACTTC	CSASPSSGAETQYF
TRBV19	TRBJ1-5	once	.	TGTGCCAGTAGTATCAACAATCAGCCCCAGCATTTT	CASSINNQPQHF
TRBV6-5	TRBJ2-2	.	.	TGTGCCAGCATTATGACTAGATGGGGCGGGGAGCTGTTTTTT	CASIMTRWGGELFF
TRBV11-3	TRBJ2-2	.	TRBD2	TGTGCCAGCAGCTTAGGAGCGGGAGTAGGTACCGGGGAGCTGTTTTTT	CASSLGAGVGTGELFF
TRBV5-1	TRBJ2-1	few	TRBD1	TGCGCCAGCAGCTTGGGTGGGGACAGGGCGGATGAGCAGTTCTTC	CASSLGGDRADEQFF
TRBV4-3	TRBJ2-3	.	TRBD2	TGCGCCAGCAGCCACAGCGGGAGTCGAGCAGATACGCAGTATTTT	CASSHSGSRADTQYF
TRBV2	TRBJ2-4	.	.	TGTGCCAGCAAAGCAAGAACAGGAAGGGGTGACATTCAGTACTTC	CASKARTGRGDIQYF
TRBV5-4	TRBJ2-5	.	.	TGTGCCAGCAGCTTTACCGGGGGGCCCCAAGAGACCCAGTACTTC	CASSFTGGPQETQYF
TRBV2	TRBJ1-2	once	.	TGTGCCACCATGGGAGGGGGGCAAGAGTCATGGTATGGCTACACCTTC	CATMGGGQESWYGYTF
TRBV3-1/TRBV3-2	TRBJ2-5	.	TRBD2	TGTGCCAGCAGCCAAGAGGGACTAGCGGGCGGAAGAGAAGCCCAGTACTTC	CASSQEGLAGGREAQYF
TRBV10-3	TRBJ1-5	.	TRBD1	TGTGCCATCAGTGAGGGACAGGGGGGGGGTAACCAGCCCCAGCATTTT	CAISEGQGGGNQPQHF
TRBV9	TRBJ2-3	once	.	TGTGCCAGCAGCACTGGACTGAATACGCAGTATTTT	CASSTGLNTQYF
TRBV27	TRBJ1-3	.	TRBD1	TGTGCCAGCATGAGACAGGGGACAAACACCATATATTTT	CASMRQGTNTIYF